One sample yielded the 26 T cell receptor beta chains listed below, sequenced in a study of OX40 agonist ivuxolimab in advanced cancers. Generated by immunoSEQ multiplex PCR, the TCRdb table keeps only in-frame clones and is missing some. The table shows about 17,000 clones, with almost 85% occurring only once. The source material was CD4+ or CD8+ T cells sorted from blood, sampled in a trial of the OX40 agonist ivuxolimab. These receptors all come from an adult with an advanced solid tumor such as melanoma, head and neck, liver or kidney cancer.

The genes are TRBV28 and TRBJ2-2, with 8 positions matching TRBD1. V lost 6 bases to trimming and J lost 6 bases; unmatched junction nucleotides: 6. Germline V gives CDR1 MDHEN, CDR2 SYDVKM. This CDR3 comprises 14 residues. CDR3 residues: CASRRGQAAGELFF. In DNA, the CDR3 is TGTGCCAGCAGAAGGGGACAGGCCGCCGGGGAGCTGTTTTTT.

The rearrangement links TRBV28 to TRBJ2-7, with 10 nucleotides matching TRBD1. The CDR3 runs 14 residues. The ends lost 6 bases at V and 6 bases at J; junction bases unmatched: 8. CDR1 and CDR2 from the germline V gene are MDHEN and SYDVKM. The CDR3 here is CASSDGTGVIEQYF. The CDR3 nucleotides are TGTGCCAGCAGCGACGGGACAGGGGTAATCGAGCAGTACTTC.

The rearrangement joins TRBV5-1 to TRBJ2-7; 10 positions match TRBD1. The CDR3 consists of 14 residues. V shed 4 bases and J 5 bases; nucleotides not matched to a gene: 6. CDR1 is SGHRS, CDR2 YFSETQ, per germline. CDR3 DNA sequence: TGCGCCAGCAGCAAATCCGGGACAGGGGACGAGCAGTACTTC. Amino acid sequence: CASSKSGTGDEQYF.

This clone has a handful of counts. V usage is TRBV2 and J usage is TRBJ2-7; 7 bases agree with TRBD1. J lost 11 bases, V lost 8 bases, and 12 bases had no gene match. In germline, CDR1 is SNHLY, CDR2 FYNNEI. CDR3 length: 12 amino acids. For the CDR3, the DNA is TGTGCCAGCGAAGAAGCTCCGGGACAGAAGTACTTC. Its translation is CASEEAPGQKYF.

This rearrangement joins TRBV5-1 to TRBJ1-3; D perhaps matches TRBD1 (5 bases). Per germline, CDR1 SGHRS and CDR2 YFSETQ. CDR3 length: 15 amino acids. V gave up 4 bases and J gave up 7 bases, with 18 bases separating them. CDR3 region: CASSQGQQSVNTIYF. CDR3 DNA sequence: TGCGCCAGCAGCCAGGGCCAGCAGTCGGTCAACACCATATATTTT.

This rearrangement joins TRBV19 to TRBJ1-5; 7 bases agree with TRBD1. CDR3 size: 16 residues. Per the germline V gene, CDR1 is LNHDA and CDR2 is SQIVND (reference sequence). Losses at the gene ends were 1 base for V and 0 bases for J; bases not matched to a gene: 3. The CDR3 reads CASSIADRISNQPQHF. CDR3 nucleotide sequence: TGTGCCAGTAGTATAGCGGACAGGATTAGCAATCAGCCCCAGCATTTT.

The chain has TRBV28 and TRBJ2-7; D is undetermined. Looked up from germline, CDR1 is MDHEN and CDR2 is SYDVKM. This CDR3 has 11 amino acids. Trimming removed 3 bases from V and 7 bases from J, with 7 bases in between. Here the CDR3 DNA reads TGTGCCAGCAGTTTGAGTAGAGAGCAGTACTTC. Protein: CASSLSREQYF.

This clone was observed once. This sequence joins TRBV5-1 and TRBJ1-1, with TRBD1 matching over 7 bases. CDR1 and CDR2 (germline): SGHRS, YFSETQ. Unmatched junction bases numbered 4, after V lost 5 bases and J lost 3 bases. The CDR3 is 13 amino acids. The CDR3 DNA follows: TGCGCCAGCAGGGAGGGGGCCGACACTGAAGCTTTCTTT. Protein: CASREGADTEAFF. Drawing the rest from reference TRBV5-1 and TRBJ1-1, the complete variable domain is KAGVTQTPRYLIKTRGQQVTLSCSPISGHRSVSWYQQTPGQGLQFLFEYFSETQRNKGNFPGRFSGRQFSNSRSEMNVSTLELGDSALYLCASREGADTEAFFGQGTRLTVV.

The chain is built from TRBV7-9 and TRBJ2-1; D perhaps matches TRBD2 (6 bases). The germline CDR1 and CDR2 sequences are SEHNR and FQNEAQ (reference sequence). The CDR3 sequence is 14 residues long. Between the trimmed V and J ends, which lost 5 bases and 0 bases, there was a span of 8 bases. The CDR3 sequence: CASSNSGSYNEQFF. Written as DNA, the CDR3 is TGTGCCAGCAGCAATAGCGGCTCCTACAATGAGCAGTTCTTC.

The gene calls are TRBV6-6 and TRBJ2-7; 7 nucleotides align to TRBD2. V shed 0 bases and J 3 bases; nucleotides not matched to a gene: 5. Looked up from germline, CDR1 is MNHNY and CDR2 is SVGAGI (reference sequence). This CDR3 region has 15 residues. The CDR3 nucleotides read TGTGCCAGCAGTTACTCGGGAGGGAGGTTCTACGAGCAGTACTTC. It yields the protein CASSYSGGRFYEQYF.

CDR3 DNA: TGTGCCAGCAGCCAAGCTCGCTACACCGGGGAGCTGTTTTTT. This encodes CASSQARYTGELFF. This chain uses TRBV14 with TRBJ2-2; D unclear. Per germline, CDR1 SGHDN and CDR2 FVKESK. The CDR3 has 14 amino acids. Trimming cost V 1 base and J 3 bases, with 6 bases left between them.

The V and J genes are TRBV28 and TRBJ1-2; unclear D gene. This CDR3 has 12 amino acids. Germline V gene data show CDR1 as MDHEN and CDR2 as SYDVKM. The ends were cut back, 1 base at V and 8 bases at J, with 8 bases in the middle. The CDR3 DNA sequence: TGTGCCAGCAGTTTATCCCCAGGAGGCTACACCTTC. This codes for CASSLSPGGYTF.

The chain uses TRBV10-2 and TRBJ2-5, with D possibly matching TRBD2 (5 bases). V was clipped by 6 bases and J by 4 bases, with 9 bases between them. The CDR3 length is 12 residues. CDR1 and CDR2 from the germline V gene are WSHSY and SAAADI. The CDR3 spells CASRLGRETQYF. CDR3 nucleotide sequence: TGCGCCAGCAGATTAGGGAGAGAGACCCAGTACTTC.

The chain has TRBV5-1 and TRBJ2-5; TRBD2 matches at 7 bases. The CDR3 is made up of 13 amino acids. The V and J ends lost 4 bases and 5 bases, in that order; junction bases with no gene match: 5. Looked up from germline, CDR1 is SGHRS and CDR2 is YFSETQ. The DNA for the CDR3 is TGCGCCAGCAGCCCCCTGGGGGGGGAGACCCAGTACTTC. Encoded protein: CASSPLGGETQYF.

The chain recombines TRBV5-1 with TRBJ2-7; D is unclear. Looked up from germline, CDR1 is SGHRS and CDR2 is YFSETQ. The CDR3 totals 14 residues. V was cut by 0 bases and J by 2 bases, with 9 bases left in between. Here the CDR3 reads CASSLDGYTYEQYF. The CDR3 region has the DNA TGCGCCAGCAGCTTGGACGGATATACCTACGAGCAGTACTTC.

This clone was detected only once. V is TRBV29-1 and J is TRBJ1-2, with a weak D call TRBD1 (6 bases). In germline, CDR1 is SQVTM, CDR2 ANQGSEA. Trimming removed 6 bases at V and 4 bases at J, with 12 bases between. CDR3 length: 12 residues. The CDR3 sequence: CSVGGGGYGYTF. CDR3 DNA sequence: TGCAGCGTGGGAGGGGGAGGCTATGGCTACACCTTC.

V gene TRBV6-5 combines with J gene TRBJ1-1; maybe TRBD1 (6 bases). Germline assignment: CDR1 MNHEY and CDR2 SVGAGI. The CDR3 extends over 13 amino acids. V lost 10 bases to trimming and J lost 3 bases, with 15 bases between them. The DNA of the CDR3 is TGTGCCACCACGGGGAGGGGGGACACTGAAGCTTTCTTT. Its protein product is CATTGRGDTEAFF.

Only a few counts were recorded for this clone. The rearrangement links TRBV2 to TRBJ1-2; the D gene is possibly TRBD1 (5 bases). The CDR3 consists of 17 residues. V was shortened by 9 bases and J by 4 bases, with 27 bases between the two germline ends. From germline, CDR1 is SNHLY and CDR2 FYNNEI. This CDR3 reads CASSDSEMGPSSYGYTF. In DNA form, the CDR3 reads TGTGCCAGTTCCGACTCGGAGATGGGACCGTCGAGCTATGGCTACACCTTC.

The J gene is TRBJ2-5, the V gene TRBV15; 7 bases are shared with TRBD1. Trimming at V came to 5 bases and at J to 4 bases, leaving 10 bases not matched to a gene. The CDR3 spans 15 residues. Germline V gene lookup returns CDR1 LNHNV and CDR2 YYDKDF (reference sequence). This chain's CDR3 is CATSGAWDSSETQYF. The CDR3 DNA reads as TGTGCCACCAGCGGAGCATGGGACAGCTCAGAGACCCAGTACTTC.

The genes are TRBV5-4 and TRBJ2-3; possible D gene TRBD1, 6 bases. The V end lost 2 bases, the J end lost 1 base, and 11 bases lay between the germline ends. The CDR3 has 15 amino acids. Germline V gives CDR1 SGHNT, CDR2 YYREEE (reference sequence). The CDR3 loop reads CASSFGQGRTDTQYF. As DNA, the CDR3 is TGTGCCAGCAGCTTCGGGCAGGGGCGCACAGATACGCAGTATTTT.

This sequence joins TRBV9 and TRBJ2-5; the D gene is possibly TRBD2 (5 bases). CDR1 is SGDLS, CDR2 YYNGEE, per germline. The CDR3 spans 15 residues. V lost 0 bases, J lost 1 base, and 10 bases lay in between. The chain's CDR3 is CASSVGNGLQETQYF. The CDR3 DNA sequence: TGTGCCAGCAGCGTAGGGAACGGACTCCAAGAGACCCAGTACTTC.

V and J are TRBV28 and TRBJ1-5; D might be TRBD1 (5 bases). This CDR3 is built from 13 residues. Germline V CDR1 and CDR2: MDHEN, SYDVKM. V gave up 8 bases and J gave up 3 bases, with 11 bases separating them. This CDR3 reads CASQRGPNQPQHF. The CDR3 nucleotides are TGTGCCAGCCAGAGGGGTCCCAATCAGCCCCAGCATTTT.

This chain connects TRBV6-1 to TRBJ2-7; 9 bases line up with TRBD2. Germline V gene lookup returns CDR1 MNHNS and CDR2 SASEGT. Losses at the gene ends were 0 bases for V and 12 bases for J; bases not matched to a gene: 6. This CDR3 is built from 13 residues. In nucleotides, the CDR3 is TGTGCCAGCAGTGAAGCGACGAGCGGGAGGTCGTACTTC. Protein product: CASSEATSGRSYF.

V and J are TRBV7-2 and TRBJ2-7, with 10 bases lining up with TRBD2. This CDR3 spans 15 amino acids. The germline CDR1 and CDR2 sequences are SGHTA and FQGNSA. V shed 1 base, J shed 7 bases, and the junction held 7 bases outside the gene matches. The CDR3 protein is CASSLGSSGREEQYF. The CDR3 coding sequence is TGTGCCAGCAGCTTAGGGTCCAGCGGGAGGGAAGAGCAGTACTTC.

The V and J genes are TRBV5-1 and TRBJ2-5; 10 nucleotides line up with TRBD2. The CDR3 has 16 amino acids. The trim removed 0 bases at V and 1 base at J, leaving 3 bases unmatched. Germline V gives CDR1 SGHRS, CDR2 YFSETQ. The CDR3 loop is CASSLGVAGGQETQYF. The DNA of the CDR3 is TGCGCCAGCAGCTTGGGTGTAGCGGGAGGCCAAGAGACCCAGTACTTC.

This clone was seen a handful of times. The chain combines TRBV4-1 with TRBJ1-1, with a tentative D call TRBD1 (6 bases). Per germline, CDR1 MGHRA and CDR2 YSYEKL. V dropped 4 bases and J dropped 14 bases, with 20 bases sitting between them. The CDR3 has 13 residues. In DNA form, the CDR3 reads TGCGCCAGCAGCCGACTCCTTGGGGGGGGCATCTTCTTT. This encodes CASSRLLGGGIFF.